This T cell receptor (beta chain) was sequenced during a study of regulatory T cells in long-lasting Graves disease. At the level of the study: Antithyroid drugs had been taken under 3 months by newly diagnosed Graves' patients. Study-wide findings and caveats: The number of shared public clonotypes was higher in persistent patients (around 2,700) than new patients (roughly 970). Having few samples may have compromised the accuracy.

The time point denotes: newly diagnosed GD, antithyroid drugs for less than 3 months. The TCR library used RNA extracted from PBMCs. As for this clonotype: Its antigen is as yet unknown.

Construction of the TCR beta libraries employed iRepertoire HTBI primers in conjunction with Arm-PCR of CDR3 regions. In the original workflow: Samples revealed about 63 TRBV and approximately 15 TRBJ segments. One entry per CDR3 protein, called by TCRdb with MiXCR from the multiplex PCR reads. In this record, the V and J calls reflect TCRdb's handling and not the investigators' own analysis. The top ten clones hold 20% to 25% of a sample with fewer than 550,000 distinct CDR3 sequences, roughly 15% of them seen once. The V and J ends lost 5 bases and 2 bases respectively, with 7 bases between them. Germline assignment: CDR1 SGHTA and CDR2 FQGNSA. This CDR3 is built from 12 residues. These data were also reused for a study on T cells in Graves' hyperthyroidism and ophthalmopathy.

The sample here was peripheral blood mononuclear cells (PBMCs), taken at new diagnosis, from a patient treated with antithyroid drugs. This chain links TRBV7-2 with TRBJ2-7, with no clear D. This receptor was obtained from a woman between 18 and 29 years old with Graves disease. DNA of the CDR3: TGTGCCAGCAGCAGCTTCGCCTACGAGCAGTACTTC. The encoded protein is CASSSFAYEQYF.